This paragraph covers one TCR beta chain sequence. The trim removed 3 bases at V and 6 bases at J, leaving 13 bases unmatched. CDR3 length equals 17 residues. Germline values: CDR1 KGHSH, CDR2 LQKENI. The data belong to a study of shared clonotypes between healthy human individuals. The assay was immunoSEQ multiplex PCR, and TCRdb's table has in-frame clones only and misses some. The sample consists of fewer than 600,000 clones, 75% to 80% of them appearing once. The V and J genes are TRBV18 and TRBJ2-3; the match to TRBD2 covers 9 bases. The sample consisted of PBMCs. The source is a woman aged 35 to 49 in good health. Some clones in this sample may be carry-over from other donors' samples. CDR3 residues: CASSPSLAGGPGDTQYF. The CDR3 DNA reads as TGTGCCAGCTCACCCTCTCTGGCGGGAGGGCCCGGGGATACGCAGTATTTT.